The clone carrying this TCR beta chain came up once. The antigen is undetermined. The data derive from a study of T-cell reconstitution after alpha-beta-depleted transplantation in children. Per the germline V gene, CDR1 is SGHTA and CDR2 is FQGNSA. The CDR3 runs to 14 residues. The V gene end was trimmed by 2 bases and the J gene end by 3 bases; junction bases not matched to a gene: 3. TCRbeta library preparation incorporated unique molecular identifiers. TCRdb ran MiXCR on the PCR reads and lists one entry per CDR3 protein. The profile shows 130,000 or so distinct CDR3 sequences, roughly 10% of them singletons. The study, taken as a whole, reports: Day-60 TCRbeta diversity that was high in some patients was derived from surviving recipient T cells and thymic progenitors. Approximately two months post-transplant, alpha-beta T cells reportedly originated from several hundred expanded graft clones. T-cell counts and diversity at one year following transplant were attributed mainly to newly produced T cells.

The TCR comes from a girl under three years old who had a stem cell transplant for combined immunodeficiency, so the T cells may come from the graft donor. Sequences were derived from PBMCs, mostly from graft donor cells, sampled 180 days after TCRalphabeta/CD19-depleted stem cell transplant. The chain has TRBV7-2 and TRBJ2-7, with 8 nucleotides matching TRBD2. The CDR3 region is CASSLRTSIYEQYF. In DNA, the CDR3 is TGTGCCAGCAGCTTAAGGACTAGCATCTACGAGCAGTACTTC.